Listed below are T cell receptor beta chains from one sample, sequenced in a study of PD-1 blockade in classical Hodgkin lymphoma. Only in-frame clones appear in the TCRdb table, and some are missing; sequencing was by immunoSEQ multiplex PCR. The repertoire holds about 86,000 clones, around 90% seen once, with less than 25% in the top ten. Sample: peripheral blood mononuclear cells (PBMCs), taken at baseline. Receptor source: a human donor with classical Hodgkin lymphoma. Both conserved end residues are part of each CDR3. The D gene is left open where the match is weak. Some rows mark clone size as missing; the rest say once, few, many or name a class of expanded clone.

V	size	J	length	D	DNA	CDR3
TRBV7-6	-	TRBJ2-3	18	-	TGTGCCAGCAGCTTATTCACTTGGGCGGGACCGGGCACAGATACGCAGTATTTT	CASSLFTWAGPGTDTQYF
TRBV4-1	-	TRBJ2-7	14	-	TGCGCCAGCAGCCTCGGGACCGAGAACTACGAGCAGTACTTC	CASSLGTENYEQYF
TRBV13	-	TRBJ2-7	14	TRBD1	TGTGCCAGCAGCCAGGGACAGGGCTCCTACGAGCAGTACTTC	CASSQGQGSYEQYF
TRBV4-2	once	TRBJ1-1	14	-	TGTGCCAGCAGCCAATCCGACGGGGTGGATGAAGCTTTCTTT	CASSQSDGVDEAFF
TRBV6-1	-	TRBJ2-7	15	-	TGTGCCAGCATTCCTATGGTCTCGAGCAACTACGAGCAGTACTTC	CASIPMVSSNYEQYF
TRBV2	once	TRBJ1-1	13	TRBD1	TGTGCCAGCAAGACAGGGAGGAACACTGAAGCTTTCTTT	CASKTGRNTEAFF
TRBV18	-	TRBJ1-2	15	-	TGTGCCAGCTCACCAGGAGGGGCGGGCACCGATGGCTACACCTTC	CASSPGGAGTDGYTF
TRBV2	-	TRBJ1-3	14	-	TGTGCCAGCAGTGATTGGGAACGGGGAAACACCATATATTTT	CASSDWERGNTIYF
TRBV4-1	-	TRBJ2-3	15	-	TGCGCCAGCAGCCTCTCGGCGTCGAGCACAGATACGCAGTATTTT	CASSLSASSTDTQYF
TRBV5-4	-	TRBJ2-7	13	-	TGTGCCAGCAGCTTGGAACAGCCCTTGGAGCAGTACTTC	CASSLEQPLEQYF
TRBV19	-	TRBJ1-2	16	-	TGTGCCAGTAGTTCCCGGGACATCACGTCGGGCTATGGCTACACCTTC	CASSSRDITSGYGYTF
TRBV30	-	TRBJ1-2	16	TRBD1	TGTGCCTGGACCCTAGGGGGGGACAGGGGTGACTATGGCTACACCTTC	CAWTLGGDRGDYGYTF
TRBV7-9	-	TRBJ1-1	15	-	TGTGCCAGCAGCACACGACAGATAATTTTCACTGAAGCTTTCTTT	CASSTRQIIFTEAFF